Each of the 24 T cell receptor beta chains below was sequenced from the same sample in a study of blood T cell repertoires in COVID-19. Repertoires were generated with immunoSEQ multiplex PCR, while TCRdb's copy carries only in-frame clones and drops some. The sample has some 230,000 clones; approximately 81% are singletons. Sequenced sample: peripheral blood. These receptors were collected from a man aged 35 to 55 with acute or convalescent COVID-19.

The V and J genes are TRBV9 and TRBJ1-1; 7 positions match TRBD1. Germline V gene sequence: CDR1 SGDLS, CDR2 YYNGEE. The V and J ends lost 1 base and 5 bases, in that order; junction bases with no gene match: 2. CDR3 length: 13 residues. For the CDR3, the DNA is TGTGCCAGCAGCGTACAGGGGGAAACTGAAGCTTTCTTT. Its protein product is CASSVQGETEAFF. Using reference TRBV9 and TRBJ1-1 for the parts outside the CDR3, the full variable domain is DSGVTQTPKHLITATGQRVTLRCSPRSGDLSVYWYQQSLDQGLQFLIQYYNGEERAKGNILERFSAQQFPDLHSELNLSSLELGDSALYFCASSVQGETEAFFGQGTRLTVV.

V gene TRBV19 combines with J gene TRBJ2-7; 8 nucleotides align to TRBD1. This CDR3 has 15 amino acids. The germline CDR1 and CDR2 sequences are LNHDA and SQIVND (reference sequence). With 0 bases clipped from V and 2 bases from J, the junction kept 3 bases outside the gene matches. CDR3 sequence: CASSIDRTGPYEQYF. The CDR3 DNA is TGTGCCAGTAGTATAGATCGGACAGGGCCCTACGAGCAGTACTTC. Combining the CDR3 with reference TRBV19 and TRBJ2-7 gives the whole variable domain DGGITQSPKYLFRKEGQNVTLSCEQNLNHDAMYWYRQDPGQGLRLIYYSQIVNDFQKGDIAEGYSVSREKKESFPLTVTSAQKNPTAFYLCASSIDRTGPYEQYFGPGTRLTVT.

This clone is deemed medium-sized. The chain employs TRBV7-8 and TRBJ1-2, with D uncertain. The V end lost 5 bases, the J end lost 3 bases, and 10 bases lay between the germline ends. CDR3 length equals 13 residues. The germline gives CDR1 SGHVS, CDR2 FQNEAQ. As DNA, the CDR3 is TGTGCCAGCAGCACCGGGTTGGACTATGGCTACACCTTC. Its translation is CASSTGLDYGYTF.

Here the CDR3 reads CASSTGENTEAFF. CDR3 coding DNA: TGTGCCAGCAGTACAGGGGAGAACACTGAAGCTTTCTTT. The rearrangement joins TRBV25-1 to TRBJ1-1; 7 bases match TRBD1. CDR3 length equals 13 residues. Germline values: CDR1 MGHDK, CDR2 SYGVNS. After removal of 5 bases from V and 1 base from J, the junction contained 1 base not matched to a gene.

The J gene is TRBJ1-2, the V gene TRBV19, with 7 bases aligning to TRBD1. The germline V gene has CDR1 LNHDA and CDR2 SQIVND (reference sequence). V gave up 6 bases and J gave up 3 bases; unmatched junction bases: 7. This CDR3 is built from 14 residues. CDR3 in DNA: TGTGCCAGTAGCGGGACAGCACAACACTATGGCTACACCTTC. Residues: CASSGTAQHYGYTF. Full variable domain (outside the CDR3, taken from reference TRBV19 and TRBJ1-2): DGGITQSPKYLFRKEGQNVTLSCEQNLNHDAMYWYRQDPGQGLRLIYYSQIVNDFQKGDIAEGYSVSREKKESFPLTVTSAQKNPTAFYLCASSGTAQHYGYTFGSGTRLTVV.

The V and J genes are TRBV7-6 and TRBJ1-5, with D perhaps matching TRBD1 (5 bases). The CDR3 consists of 13 residues. With 1 base removed from V and 6 bases from J, the gap between germline ends came to 7 bases. Germline-derived CDR1 and CDR2 are SGHVS and FNYEAQ. In DNA, the CDR3 is TGTGCCAGCAGCTTAGAGGGGCTTCAGCCCCAGCATTTT. It translates to CASSLEGLQPQHF.

The chain carries TRBV11-1 and TRBJ2-7; tentative D call: TRBD1 (5 bases). V lost 1 base, J lost 3 bases, and 13 bases lay in between. Germline lookup yields CDR1 SGHAT and CDR2 FQDESV (reference sequence). The CDR3 consists of 15 residues. CDR3 DNA sequence: TGTGCCAGCAGCTTAGAGTCAGGGTCCTACTACGAGCAGTACTTC. Its protein is CASSLESGSYYEQYF.

CDR3 in amino acids: CASRGGGGYEQYF. DNA for the CDR3: TGTGCCAGCAGGGGAGGCGGAGGGTACGAGCAGTACTTC. The chain links TRBV5-8 to TRBJ2-7; D possibly corresponds to TRBD2 (6 bases). V lost 5 bases and J lost 4, with 13 bases in between. CDR3 length: 13 residues. Germline assignment: CDR1 SGHTS and CDR2 YDEGEE.

This chain connects TRBV3-1 (or the pseudogene TRBV3-2) to TRBJ1-2; D might be TRBD1 (6 bases). CDR3 length: 13 residues. Germline V gene data show CDR1 as LGHDT and CDR2 as YNNKEL (reference sequence). V lost 1 base and J lost 8, with 11 bases in between. Here the CDR3 reads CASSQVAGVGYTF. The CDR3, as DNA: TGTGCCAGCAGCCAAGTGGCAGGGGTAGGCTACACCTTC.

This chain links TRBV5-1 with TRBJ1-2; 11 bases are shared with TRBD1. V lost 4 bases and J lost 7; bases outside the gene matches: 9. This CDR3 spans 15 amino acids. CDR1 is SGHRS, CDR2 YFSETQ, per germline. The CDR3 DNA is TGCGCCAGCAGCCAAGGACAGGGGGCAGGTGGTGGCTACACCTTC. Protein product: CASSQGQGAGGGYTF.

The V gene is TRBV11-3, the J gene TRBJ2-5; the match to TRBD2 covers 7 bases. Trimming at V came to 5 bases and at J to 5 bases, leaving 5 bases not matched to a gene. The CDR3 contains 13 residues. Germline V CDR1 and CDR2: SGHNT, YENEEA. The DNA of the CDR3 is TGTGCCAGCAGCCCGGGGGGTTCGGAGACCCAGTACTTC. Amino acids: CASSPGGSETQYF.

The chain recombines TRBV4-1 with TRBJ2-5, with 9 nucleotides matching TRBD1. The V and J ends lost 1 base and 1 base, in that order; junction bases with no gene match: 7. The CDR3 is 17 amino acids. Germline CDR1 MGHRA, CDR2 YSYEKL. The CDR3 sequence: CASSQVFGTGTQETQYF. The CDR3 coding sequence is TGCGCCAGCAGCCAAGTATTCGGGACAGGGACCCAAGAGACCCAGTACTTC.

The rearrangement joins TRBV27 to TRBJ2-1; TRBD1 matches 7 bases. CDR3 size: 17 residues. CDR1 and CDR2 (germline): MNHEY, SMNVEV (reference sequence). The trim removed 3 bases at V and 3 bases at J, leaving 11 bases unmatched. As DNA, the CDR3 is TGTGCCAGCAGTTTGTCGCCTTCGCAGGGGGTCTACAATGAGCAGTTCTTC. Translating it yields CASSLSPSQGVYNEQFF.

This chain links TRBV7-2 with TRBJ2-4, with D perhaps TRBD2 (5 bases). Germline CDR1 reads SGHTA; CDR2 reads FQGNSA. V was pared by 0 bases and J by 6 bases, with 9 bases between. The CDR3 is 14 residues long. This CDR3 is CASSLAGSTNIQYF. In DNA form, the CDR3 reads TGTGCCAGCAGCTTAGCAGGGAGTACAAACATTCAGTACTTC.

The V call is TRBV5-4, the J call TRBJ2-1; TRBD1 agrees at 7 bases. This CDR3 is 15 amino acids long. J gave up 5 bases and V 0 bases, and 5 bases lay outside the gene matches. Germline lookup yields CDR1 SGHNT and CDR2 YYREEE (reference sequence). The CDR3 loop reads CASSLETGPHNEQFF. Here the CDR3 DNA reads TGTGCCAGCAGCTTGGAGACAGGGCCCCACAATGAGCAGTTCTTC.

CDR3 in amino acids: CASSLTKTGPEQYF. CDR3 DNA: TGTGCCAGCAGCTTGACGAAGACAGGGCCCGAGCAGTACTTC. The V call is TRBV5-8, the J call TRBJ2-7; 7 nucleotides match TRBD1. The CDR3 extends over 14 amino acids. The V and J ends lost 1 base and 6 bases, in that order; junction bases with no gene match: 7. Germline CDR1 is SGHTS and CDR2 is YDEGEE.

This chain links TRBV7-3 with TRBJ2-1; D remains unclear. Trimming removed 4 bases at V and 10 bases at J, with 14 bases between. The germline V gene has CDR1 SGHTA and CDR2 FQGTGA. CDR3 length: 13 residues. CDR3 in DNA: TGTGCCAGCAGCTCCCGTCCCGCGAGGGAGCAGTTCTTC. This gives the protein CASSSRPAREQFF.

This rearrangement joins TRBV3-1 (or the pseudogene TRBV3-2) to TRBJ1-6; 11 positions match TRBD1. Germline CDR1 is LGHDT and CDR2 is YNNKEL (reference sequence). This CDR3 has 17 amino acids. The V segment lost 2 bases and the J segment 8 bases; nucleotides outside the gene matches: 8. The CDR3 coding sequence is TGTGCCAGCAGCCAAACCGACTTGGGACAGGGGGATTCACCCCTCCACTTT. Translated, it gives CASSQTDLGQGDSPLHF.

V gene TRBV19 combines with J gene TRBJ2-4; TRBD2 matches at 7 bases. V shed 10 bases and J 16 bases; nucleotides not matched to a gene: 25. Germline CDR1 is LNHDA and CDR2 is SQIVND (reference sequence). The length of the CDR3 is 15 residues. The CDR3 here is CATQDWREGPETIYF. CDR3 DNA sequence: TGTGCCACCCAGGACTGGAGGGAGGGGCCCGAGACGATCTACTTC.

V is TRBV5-6 and J is TRBJ1-1; D is uncertain. The germline V gene encodes CDR1 SGHDT and CDR2 YYEEEE. V gave up 2 bases and J gave up 5 bases, with 16 bases separating them. This CDR3 has 15 amino acids. This chain's CDR3 is CASSFQGSRTTEAFF. The CDR3 DNA sequence: TGTGCCAGCAGCTTCCAAGGGAGTCGAACTACTGAAGCTTTCTTT. Complete variable domain (other parts from reference TRBV5-6 and TRBJ1-1): DAGVTQSPTHLIKTRGQQVTLRCSPKSGHDTVSWYQQALGQGPQFIFQYYEEEERQRGNFPDRFSGHQFPNYSSELNVNALLLGDSALYLCASSFQGSRTTEAFFGQGTRLTVV.

This rearrangement joins TRBV7-8 to TRBJ1-3; D gene uncertain. Germline V gene lookup returns CDR1 SGHVS and CDR2 FQNEAQ. Trimming left V 2 bases short and J 0 bases short, with 14 bases between. This CDR3 comprises 17 residues. CDR3 DNA sequence: TGTGCCAGCAGCTTAAGTACACGGACTAGCTCTGGAAACACCATATATTTT. Translated, it gives CASSLSTRTSSGNTIYF.

This clone turned up a few times. The V call is TRBV7-2, the J call TRBJ1-5, with D possibly TRBD1 on 6 matching bases. In germline, CDR1 is SGHTA, CDR2 FQGNSA. Deletions cut 5 bases from V and 2 bases from J, with 10 bases between. CDR3 length equals 14 residues. The CDR3 nucleotides read TGTGCCAGCAGCGCGTCAGGGGGCAATCAGCCCCAGCATTTT. This codes for CASSASGGNQPQHF.

The V and J genes are TRBV10-1 and TRBJ1-2; 7 positions match TRBD1. CDR1 and CDR2 (germline): WNHNN, SYGVQD (reference sequence). V dropped 7 bases and J dropped 3; count of bases not matched to a gene: 11. The CDR3 extends over 15 amino acids. CDR3 amino acids: CASTRNRGLDYGYTF. As DNA, the CDR3 is TGCGCCAGCACTCGCAACAGGGGCCTTGACTATGGCTACACCTTC.

V gene TRBV29-1 combines with J gene TRBJ1-3; TRBD1 is a possible D gene (5 bases). Trimming cost V 5 bases and J 2 bases, with 7 bases left between them. The germline V gene encodes CDR1 SQVTM and CDR2 ANQGSEA. This CDR3 is 12 amino acids long. The CDR3 loop reads CSVMTAGNTIYF. In nucleotides, the CDR3 is TGCAGCGTTATGACAGCTGGAAACACCATATATTTT.